The clone carrying this T cell receptor beta chain was counted ten times or more. The antigen is not known. This specimen belongs to a study of CD8 T cells in ankylosing spondylitis. Quantitative 5'-RACE was performed with molecular barcodes, and it yielded the TCR beta libraries. MiXCR was run by TCRdb on the 5' RACE reads, yielding one entry per CDR3 protein. The sample includes 210,000 or so distinct CDR3 sequences, 8.2% seen only once; the top ten take more than 4%. The study's findings and limits: Those disease-linked clones were CD8+; they were also relatively rare in peripheral blood. Disease-linked clones reportedly concentrated significantly in matched ankylosing spondylitis synovial fluid. There was a TCR beta motif, made of several highly homologous variants, that appeared characteristic of ankylosing spondylitis blood.

The V gene's germline CDR1 is DFQATT and CDR2 SNEGSKA (reference sequence). This CDR3 comprises 11 residues. Deletions cut 6 bases from V and 3 bases from J, with 9 bases between. The TCR comes from a female donor with ankylosing spondylitis or in good health (not recorded which). Sequenced material: blood, either unsorted or a sorted T cell fraction (not recorded which). The chain employs TRBV20-1 and TRBJ2-7; tentative D call: TRBD1 (6 bases). The CDR3 DNA reads as TGCAGTGCCCGGGACATCTACGAGCAGTACTTC. Translated: CSARDIYEQYF.